This TCR beta chain was profiled in a study of OX40 agonist ivuxolimab in advanced cancers. The wider study: A mean age of roughly 62 years, range roughly 20 to 79, was recorded, and 82.7% were male.

Trimming stripped 0 bases from V and 0 bases from J, with 9 bases between. The CDR3 sequence is 16 residues long. Germline-derived CDR1 and CDR2 are SGHNT and YYREEE (reference sequence). Regarding this clone: Antigen specificity is unknown.

Study-level points and caveats: Blood T cells, both CD4+ and CD8+, expanded clonally by week 6 at 0.1 to 3.0 mg/kg.

TCRdb keeps only in-frame clones here, not all; method: immunoSEQ multiplex PCR. The sample has 55,000 to 70,000 clones, approximately 83% seen once. The material was CD4+ or CD8+ T cells sorted from blood, obtained in a trial of the OX40 agonist ivuxolimab. This rearrangement joins TRBV5-4 to TRBJ2-2; D is unclear. The TCR originated in an adult with an advanced solid tumor such as melanoma, head and neck, liver or kidney cancer. This chain's CDR3 is CASSLARGSNTGELFF. The CDR3 bases are TGTGCCAGCAGCTTGGCCCGCGGTTCGAACACCGGGGAGCTGTTTTTT.